This TCR beta chain was profiled in a study of T cell responses to AZD1222 COVID-19 vaccine. Study-wide results and caveats: Spike as a whole was targeted by vaccine-associated CD4 TCRs, dominant at 160-218 and 743-854.

Remarks on this clone: The antigen remains undetermined.

Assay used: immunoSEQ multiplex PCR; TCRdb lists only in-frame clones, some missing. This table has approximately 110,000 clones, roughly 88% appearing once. Germline V gives CDR1 SGDLS, CDR2 YYNGEE. The CDR3 extends over 18 amino acids. J was trimmed by 4 bases and V by 1 base; bases with no gene match: 7. The sample in question was peripheral blood, obtained on day 0 of AZD1222 vaccination. V gene TRBV9 combines with J gene TRBJ2-2, with TRBD2 identical over 13 bases. The clonotype was recovered from an adult in good health. The CDR3 bases are TGTGCCAGCAGCGTAAGCCGGACTAGCGGGGGCCTCACCGGGGAGCTGTTTTTT. Translating gives CASSVSRTSGGLTGELFF.